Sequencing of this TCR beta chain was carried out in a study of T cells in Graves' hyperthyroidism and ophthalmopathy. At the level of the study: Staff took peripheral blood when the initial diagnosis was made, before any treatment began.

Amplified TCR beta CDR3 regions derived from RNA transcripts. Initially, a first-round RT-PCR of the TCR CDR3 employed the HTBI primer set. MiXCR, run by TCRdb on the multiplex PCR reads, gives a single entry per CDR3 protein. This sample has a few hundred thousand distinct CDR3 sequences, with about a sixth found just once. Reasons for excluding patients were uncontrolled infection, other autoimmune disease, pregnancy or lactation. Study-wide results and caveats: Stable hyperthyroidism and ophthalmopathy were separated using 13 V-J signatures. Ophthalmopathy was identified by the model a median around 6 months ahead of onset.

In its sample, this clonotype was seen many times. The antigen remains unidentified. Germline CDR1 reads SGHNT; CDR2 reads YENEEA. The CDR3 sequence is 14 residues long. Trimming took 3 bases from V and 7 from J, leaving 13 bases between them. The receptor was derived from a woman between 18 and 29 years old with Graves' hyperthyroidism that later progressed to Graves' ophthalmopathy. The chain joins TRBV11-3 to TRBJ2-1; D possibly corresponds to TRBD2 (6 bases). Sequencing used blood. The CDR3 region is CASSFGGTGNEQFF. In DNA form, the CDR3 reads TGTGCCAGCAGCTTCGGCGGGACGGGAAATGAGCAGTTCTTC.